The rows below give T cell receptor beta chains drawn from one sample of a study of T cells in Graves' hyperthyroidism and ophthalmopathy. TCRdb re-derived calls from the multiplex PCR reads in MiXCR, one entry per CDR3 protein. Of 750,000 to 900,000 distinct CDR3 sequences listed, 35% to 45% are singletons. Material: blood. These receptors were taken from a young man with Graves' hyperthyroidism. The CDR3 runs from the conserved cysteine through the conserved F or W. The D gene is left open where the match is weak. The size entry is marked missing in some rows and otherwise reads once, few, many or a size class.

V gene	J gene	CDR3 length	clone size	D gene	CDR3 DNA	CDR3 protein
TRBV29-1	TRBJ1-2	13	many	NA	TGCAGCGTCGCTGCGGGGGAGGGAGGGGGCTACACCTTC	CSVAAGEGGGYTF
TRBV7-6	TRBJ1-1	14	few	NA	TGTGCCAGCAGCGTGGAGGAGACTAACACTGAAGCTTTCTTT	CASSVEETNTEAFF
TRBV19	TRBJ2-6	16	many	NA	TGTGCCAGTAGTATAGCTGGATTCTCTGGGGCCAACGTCCTGACTTTC	CASSIAGFSGANVLTF
TRBV29-1	TRBJ2-7	13	NA	NA	TGCAGCCAGCGAGTCGGTACCTCCTACGAGCAGTACTTC	CSQRVGTSYEQYF
TRBV29-1	TRBJ1-1	11	NA	NA	TGCAGCGTTGTATCGGGGAATAAAGCTTTCTTT	CSVVSGNKAFF
TRBV7-9	TRBJ2-7	14	few	NA	TGTGCCAGCAGCCTCCTAGCGAAGGGCTACGAGCAGTACTTC	CASSLLAKGYEQYF
TRBV29-1	TRBJ1-1	12	many	NA	TGCAGCGTTGGGGGGATGGACACTGAAGCTTTCTTT	CSVGGMDTEAFF
TRBV6-1	TRBJ1-2	13	once	NA	TGTGCCAGCATCTTAATTTGGGTCTATGGCTACACCTTC	CASILIWVYGYTF
TRBV24-1	TRBJ2-2	17	NA	TRBD2	TGTGCCAGCAGTTACTCCCTACTAGCGGCGAACACCGGGGAGCTGTTTTTT	CASSYSLLAANTGELFF
TRBV29-1	TRBJ1-1	14	NA	NA	TGCAGCGTTCGCATCCAGGGTACTGACACTGAAGCTTTCTTT	CSVRIQGTDTEAFF
TRBV5-6	TRBJ1-2	13	few	NA	NA	CASSINPVGPGTF
TRBV9	TRBJ2-3	14	once	NA	TGTGCCAGCAGCGACGGTGGGGCCACAGATACGCAGTATTTT	CASSDGGATDTQYF
TRBV15	TRBJ1-2	15	many	NA	TGTGCCACCAGCAGATCTTCAAGGTACCACTATGGCTACACCTTC	CATSRSSRYHYGYTF
TRBV20-1	TRBJ1-1	13	NA	TRBD1	TGCAGTGCTACCCGACAGGGCCACACTGAAGCTTTCTTT	CSATRQGHTEAFF
TRBV7-7	TRBJ2-5	13	many	NA	TGTGCTAGCAGCTTATACCGGGGAGAGACCCAGTACTTC	CASSLYRGETQYF
TRBV19	TRBJ2-7	13	many	NA	TGTGCCAGTAGGGCTTCGGGCAGGGACGAGCAGTACTTC	CASRASGRDEQYF
TRBV28	TRBJ2-7	13	once	NA	TGTGCCAGCAGTTTATTGGGGGAAGGGGAGCAGTACTTC	CASSLLGEGEQYF
TRBV7-8	TRBJ2-2	15	NA	NA	TGTGCCAGCAGCTTGCCGGGAGTCGGCACCGGGGAGCTGTTTTTT	CASSLPGVGTGELFF
TRBV19	TRBJ1-1	10	many	NA	TGTGCCAGTAGGGATCAAGAAGCTTTCTTT	CASRDQEAFF
TRBV7-2	TRBJ1-3	16	few	NA	TGTGCCAGCAGCTGGGGGACGGGGAGCTCTGGAAACACCATATATTTT	CASSWGTGSSGNTIYF
TRBV20-1	TRBJ1-2	15	many	NA	TGCAGTGCCACACAGTGGGCGGATCCTACGGATGGCTACACCTTC	CSATQWADPTDGYTF
TRBV7-2	TRBJ2-5	16	NA	TRBD1	TGTGCCAGCAGCTCCCCACAGGGGAGCTCCCAAGAGACCCAGTACTTC	CASSSPQGSSQETQYF
TRBV10-3	TRBJ1-5	14	NA	NA	TGTGCCATCAGTGAGGTCATGGTCGATCAGCCCCAGCATTTT	CAISEVMVDQPQHF
TRBV29-1	TRBJ1-2	13	many	NA	TGCAGCGTTGTGGGGGCAGCGAACTATGGCTACACCTTC	CSVVGAANYGYTF
TRBV7-2	TRBJ2-7	14	many	TRBD1	TGTGCCAGCAGCTGGGGACAGGGGACCCACGAGCAGTACTTC	CASSWGQGTHEQYF
TRBV24-1	TRBJ2-7	14	NA	NA	TGTGCCACCAGTGATACCAGGGCGGCCGGGGAGCTGTACTTC	CATSDTRAAGELYF
TRBV4-2	TRBJ1-5	14	NA	TRBD1	TGTGCCAGCAGGGGGGGACAGCCGAATCAGCCCCAGCATTTT	CASRGGQPNQPQHF
TRBV25-1	TRBJ2-7	15	many	TRBD1	TGTGCCAGCAGTTCCACGCGACAGGGTATCTACGAGCAGTACTTC	CASSSTRQGIYEQYF
TRBV2	TRBJ2-5	14	NA	TRBD1	TGTGCCAGCAGAGTTGACAGGGTCTTAGAGACCCAGTACTTC	CASRVDRVLETQYF
TRBV7-8	TRBJ1-3	12	NA	NA	TGTGCCAGCAGCCACCCGGACGGGACCATATATTTT	CASSHPDGTIYF
TRBV19	TRBJ2-7	14	NA	NA	TGTGCCAGCAGCCCAGGAGGGTCGGCCTACGAGCAGTACTTC	CASSPGGSAYEQYF
TRBV12-3/TRBV12-4	TRBJ2-5	13	few	TRBD1	TGTGCCAGCAGTTCCCACAGGGGAGAGACCCAGTACTTC	CASSSHRGETQYF
TRBV5-1	TRBJ1-2	14	few	TRBD1	TGCGCCAGCAGCCCCGGCGGGACAGTCTATGGCTACACCTTC	CASSPGGTVYGYTF
TRBV12-3/TRBV12-4	TRBJ2-5	14	few	TRBD2	TGTGCCAGCAGTTCGGGACTAAGGCCAGAGACCCAGTACTTC	CASSSGLRPETQYF
TRBV7-8	TRBJ2-7	13	few	NA	TGTGCCACGGGATTTGGTGGCGGAAACGAGCAGTACTTC	CATGFGGGNEQYF
TRBV4-1	TRBJ1-1	14	few	NA	TGCGCCAGCAGCCAAGATGTTTCCGGCACTGAAGCTTTCTTT	CASSQDVSGTEAFF
TRBV2	TRBJ1-2	14	once	TRBD1	TGTGCCAGCAGCGGGACAGGGGACCGCTATGGCTACACCTTC	CASSGTGDRYGYTF
TRBV11-2	TRBJ2-7	14	few	NA	TGTGCCAGCAGCTTAGGGCAGGAGTCCTACGAGCAGTACTTC	CASSLGQESYEQYF
TRBV2	TRBJ2-5	11	NA	NA	TGTGCCAGCAGTGTCGATCGGGCCCAGTACTTC	CASSVDRAQYF
TRBV9	TRBJ2-5	14	NA	NA	TGTGCCAGCAGTTTGCACGGGGGGCCGGAGACCCAGTACTTC	CASSLHGGPETQYF
TRBV2	TRBJ2-7	13	many	TRBD2	TGTGCCAGCAGTGAAGAGCGGGAGGCCGAGCAGTACTTC	CASSEEREAEQYF
TRBV29-1	TRBJ1-1	13	NA	TRBD1	TGCAGCCTCGGACAGGGAACGGTCACTGAAGCTTTCTTT	CSLGQGTVTEAFF
TRBV6-5	TRBJ1-1	13	few	NA	TGTGCCAGCAGTTACCGGGAGGGCACTGAAGCTTTCTTT	CASSYREGTEAFF
TRBV6-1	TRBJ2-5	15	NA	NA	TGTGCCAGCAGTGAGACCTACAGGGACTGGCAGCCCCAGTACTTC	CASSETYRDWQPQYF
TRBV24-1	TRBJ2-2	15	NA	TRBD2	TGTGCCACCAGTGAAGCGGAGCGGGAGAGCGGGGAGCTGTTTTTT	CATSEAERESGELFF
TRBV20-1	TRBJ1-2	16	many	NA	TGCAGTGCACCTCTCCGTACCGACGGTAGGGACTATGGCTACACCTTC	CSAPLRTDGRDYGYTF
TRBV29-1	TRBJ2-5	13	NA	NA	TGCAGCGTTGTCCAGACAGGTCAAGAGACCCAGTACTTC	CSVVQTGQETQYF
TRBV12-3/TRBV12-4	TRBJ1-6	15	few	NA	TGTGCCAGCAGGTCGGGGAGCTCCTATAATTCACCCCTCCACTTT	CASRSGSSYNSPLHF
TRBV28	TRBJ1-5	15	few	NA	TGTGCCAGCAGTCCCCTTAGGGGCGGGGATCAGCCCCAGCATTTT	CASSPLRGGDQPQHF
TRBV20-1	TRBJ2-7	15	NA	TRBD2	TGCAGTGCTTTCCATCCGGGGGGGGCCTCCTACGAGCAGTACTTC	CSAFHPGGASYEQYF
TRBV6-1	TRBJ1-1	15	NA	TRBD1	TGTGCCAGCAGTGAAGCGCTGGGAGAGGGGGCGCGGGCTTTCTTT	CASSEALGEGARAFF
TRBV29-1	TRBJ1-1	16	few	NA	TGCAGCGTTGTAGGAGGACTCCAAAAGATGAACACTGAAGCTTTCTTT	CSVVGGLQKMNTEAFF